This paragraph covers one T cell receptor (beta chain) sequence. Its antigen is as yet unknown. Its ends do not fully match the called genes, so a read error is possible. Primers for the PCR totalled 60 Vbeta and 13 Jbeta. The repertoire was sequenced with immunoSEQ multiplex PCR; TCRdb's copy has only in-frame clones and lacks some. The sample yields 100,000 or so clones, approximately 79% seen once. CDR1 MDHEN and CDR2 SYDVKM come from the germline V gene. There are 13 residues in the CDR3. These data come from a study of cytomegalovirus exposure and HLA in healthy donors. Study at large: There were approximately 80 million unique TCRs (from HLA-typed donors) in an early data release. Study-wide results and caveats: The study listed 150 to 200 cytomegalovirus-associated TCR beta chains. Clonal expansion was found to be greater in HLA-associated TCR beta chains than in equally common others in a later analysis.

The chain links TRBV28 to TRBJ1-6; no reliable D call. The TCR was taken from a man aged 25 to 45 in good health and CMV-seropositive. The sequencing sample was made of PBMCs. CDR3 protein: CASLRVLNSPLHF. CDR3 nucleotide sequence: TGTGCCAGCTTGAGAGTCCTTAATTCTCCCCTCCACTTT.